This TCR beta chain is from a study of cytomegalovirus exposure and HLA in healthy donors. General study results and limits: Analysis performed later showed TCR beta chains linked to HLA being more clonally expanded than equally common others.

A remark on this clone: What it recognizes is unknown.

A multiplex PCR was run with 60 Vbeta primers and 13 Jbeta primers. Using immunoSEQ multiplex PCR, the repertoire was profiled, and TCRdb retains in-frame clones only, with some absent. The sample shows over 150,000 clones, roughly three quarters of them seen only once. V gave up 2 bases and J gave up 7 bases, with 5 bases separating them. The length of the CDR3 is 11 residues. Germline-derived CDR1 and CDR2 are KGHSH and LQKENI. The source material was PBMCs. The source of this sequence is a male donor in good health and CMV-seronegative. V gene TRBV18 combines with J gene TRBJ1-2, with D unclear. The CDR3 here is CASSPSGGYTF. DNA for the CDR3: TGTGCCAGCTCACCATCGGGTGGCTACACCTTC.